The 11 T cell receptor beta chains below were found in one sample sequenced in a study of regulatory T cells in long-lasting Graves disease. Stated time point: newly diagnosed GD, antithyroid drugs for less than 3 months. RNA extracted from PBMCs served as the sequencing template. Investigators prepared the TCR beta libraries by applying iRepertoire HTBI primers and Arm-PCR of CDR3 regions. TCRdb called the multiplex PCR reads again in MiXCR, with one record for every CDR3 protein. The data show about 620,000 distinct CDR3 sequences, 16% seen once. The same sample was also studied in work on T cells in Graves' hyperthyroidism and ophthalmopathy.

The source material was peripheral blood mononuclear cells (PBMCs), sampled at new diagnosis, from a patient treated with antithyroid drugs. The receptors were sampled from a woman aged 25 to 39 with Graves disease.

This clonotype was seen at least ten times. The chain recombines TRBV6-1 with TRBJ1-1; no clear D. This CDR3 is built from 12 residues. Looked up from germline, CDR1 is MNHNS and CDR2 is SASEGT. V shed 8 bases and J shed 3 bases, with 10 bases lying between them. CDR3 nucleotides: TGTGCCAGCGGGGTTCGGTACACTGAAGCTTTCTTT. Translating gives CASGVRYTEAFF.

This chain joins TRBV20-1 and TRBJ2-7; 10 bases map to TRBD2. V lost 4 bases and J lost 4; bases outside the gene matches: 13. The CDR3 contains 16 residues. The germline CDR1 and CDR2 sequences are DFQATT and SNEGSKA (reference sequence). The CDR3 spells CSAISGTATSGYEQYF. DNA for the CDR3: TGCAGTGCTATATCCGGGACAGCGACTAGCGGGTACGAGCAGTACTTC.

J is TRBJ2-7 and V is TRBV27, with 7 bases fitting TRBD1. V shed 2 bases, J shed 3 bases, and the junction held 10 bases outside the gene matches. Germline CDR1 and CDR2: MNHEY and SMNVEV (reference sequence). The CDR3 is 16 residues long. The CDR3 sequence is CASSLTAMGQIYEQYF. CDR3 nucleotide sequence: TGTGCCAGCAGTTTAACCGCAATGGGACAGATCTACGAGCAGTACTTC.

The genes are TRBV6-5 and TRBJ2-1; D unclear. The CDR3 is 16 amino acids. The germline V and J ends were trimmed by 2 bases and 4 bases, with 15 bases remaining between them. Germline V gene lookup returns CDR1 MNHEY and CDR2 SVGAGI. The CDR3 nucleotides read TGTGCCAGCAGTTACGAGTTTCAGTCGGCATACAATGAGCAGTTCTTC. Encoded protein: CASSYEFQSAYNEQFF.

This clonotype was seen repeatedly, ten times or more. This chain joins TRBV7-8 and TRBJ2-3; 7 bases are a match to TRBD2. In germline, CDR1 is SGHVS, CDR2 FQNEAQ. The CDR3 contains 16 residues. Trimming took 5 bases from V and 3 from J; bases not matched to a gene: 11. The DNA for the CDR3 is TGTGCCAGCAGCCTTAGATCTAGCGGAATTACAGATACGCAGTATTTT. It codes for CASSLRSSGITDTQYF. Filled out from reference TRBV7-8 and TRBJ2-3, the complete variable domain reads GAGVSQSPRYKVAKRGQDVALRCDPISGHVSLFWYQQALGQGPEFLTYFQNEAQLDKSGLPSDRFFAERPEGSVSTLKIQRTQQEDSAVYLCASSLRSSGITDTQYFGPGTRLTVL.

This chain connects TRBV27 to TRBJ2-7; 7 nucleotides match TRBD2. Germline assignment: CDR1 MNHEY and CDR2 SMNVEV (reference sequence). V shed 5 bases, J shed 9 bases, and the junction held 10 bases outside the gene matches. CDR3 length equals 13 residues. For the CDR3, the DNA is TGTGCCAGCAGTCCCGGGGGGTTGGAGAGGCAGTACTTC. Translated, it gives CASSPGGLERQYF.

This clonotype was picked up many times. V is TRBV7-9 and J is TRBJ2-3; TRBD2 agrees at 10 bases. CDR3 size: 16 residues. CDR1 is SEHNR and CDR2 is FQNEAQ in the germline V gene (reference sequence). Trimming took 5 bases from V and 3 from J; bases not matched to a gene: 8. This CDR3 reads CASSILAGVGTDTQYF. The CDR3 nucleotides are TGTGCCAGCAGCATCCTAGCGGGAGTTGGGACAGATACGCAGTATTTT.

The CDR3 DNA reads TGTGCCAGCAGTGACAAGGTGGCGGGCTACTACAATGAGCAGTTCTTC. Its protein is CASSDKVAGYYNEQFF. This chain links TRBV6-2 or TRBV6-3 with TRBJ2-1, with D tentatively TRBD2 (5 bases). The germline V gene has CDR1 MNHEY and CDR2 SVGEGT. With 5 bases removed from V and 3 bases from J, the gap between germline ends came to 17 bases. The CDR3 covers 16 residues.

As to this clonotype: The CDR3 does not end in the conserved phenylalanine or tryptophan, so this is likely a read error. Because the CDR3's place on the DNA is in doubt, the DNA is left out and the CDR3 is given as listed by TCRdb. The genes are TRBV27 and TRBJ2-1; the table assigns TRBD2, which was not confirmed against the DNA. In germline, CDR1 is MNHEY, CDR2 SMNVEV (reference sequence). Counting both end residues, the CDR3 totals 8 amino acids. The CDR3 here is CASSPSGS.

This clonotype was recorded at least ten times. The chain combines TRBV2 with TRBJ1-4, with 9 bases lining up with TRBD1. Germline-derived CDR1 and CDR2 are SNHLY and FYNNEI. The CDR3 consists of 14 residues. Trimming cost V 8 bases and J 6 bases; bases outside gene matches: 7. The CDR3 protein is CASASRQGDEKLFF. CDR3 DNA sequence: TGTGCCAGCGCATCCAGACAGGGGGATGAAAAACTGTTTTTT. The full variable domain, completed using reference TRBV2 and TRBJ1-4, is EPEVTQTPSHQVTQMGQEVILRCVPISNHLYFYWYRQILGQKVEFLVSFYNNEISEKSEIFDDQFSVERPDGSNFTLKIRSTKLEDSAMYFCASASRQGDEKLFFGSGTQLSVL.

The V call is TRBV3-1, the J call TRBJ2-1, with 13 bases that match TRBD2. The J call may be in error: the DNA end matches TRBJ2-5 better. Germline CDR1 and CDR2: LGHDT and YNNKEL (reference sequence). This CDR3 comprises 16 residues. The CDR3 here is CASSQGLAGIRETQYF. The CDR3 DNA sequence: TGTGCCAGCAGCCAGGGACTAGCGGGAATCAGGGAGACCCAGTACTTC.